Following are 32 T cell receptor beta chains from one sample sequenced in a study of graft-versus-host responses after intestinal transplantation. Their cognate antigens are unknown. The data were produced by immunoSEQ multiplex PCR, yet TCRdb's version contains in-frame clones alone and is incomplete. The table records about 120,000 clones, 93% of them present only once. This specimen consisted of unstimulated CD8+ T cells sorted from spleen or lymph node cells, obtained before intestinal transplant. These receptors came from a human donor who received an intestinal transplant.

The chain uses TRBV7-9 and TRBJ2-3; weak D call: TRBD2 (6 bases). Germline V lookup: CDR1 SEHNR, CDR2 FQNEAQ (reference sequence). CDR3 length: 16 amino acids. V lost 5 bases and J lost 6, with 21 bases in between. CDR3 sequence: CASSKRDLSSEDTQYF. The CDR3 DNA reads as TGTGCCAGCAGCAAACGGGACTTAAGCTCAGAGGATACGCAGTATTTT.

The J gene is TRBJ2-7, the V gene TRBV19; 10 nucleotides align to TRBD1. This CDR3 is 15 amino acids long. Germline assignment: CDR1 LNHDA and CDR2 SQIVND (reference sequence). Trimming removed 6 bases from V and 3 bases from J; junction bases left unmatched: 8. The CDR3 nucleotides are TGTGCCAGTAGCCTCGGGACAGGGGATTTCTACGAGCAGTACTTC. Protein: CASSLGTGDFYEQYF.

The chain links TRBV28 to TRBJ1-2, with 9 positions matching TRBD1. The CDR3 is made up of 14 amino acids. Germline CDR1 and CDR2: MDHEN and SYDVKM. Trimming removed 5 bases from V and 3 bases from J; junction bases left unmatched: 4. The CDR3 reads CASSPDRGYYGYTF. CDR3 DNA: TGTGCCAGCAGTCCCGACAGGGGGTACTATGGCTACACCTTC.

The chain has TRBV6-1 and TRBJ2-1; the D is unclear. This CDR3 is 15 amino acids long. CDR1 MNHNS and CDR2 SASEGT come from the germline V gene. Trimming took off 8 bases at V and 0 bases at J, with 14 bases between the two ends. The CDR3 DNA follows: TGTGCCAGCGGCCAAGCTAGGGCCTCCTACAATGAGCAGTTCTTC. Translation gives CASGQARASYNEQFF.

The genes are TRBV30 and TRBJ1-2; TRBD1 agrees at 7 bases. V gave up 0 bases and J gave up 6 bases; unmatched junction bases: 10. This CDR3 is 15 amino acids long. Germline V CDR1 and CDR2: GTSNPN, SVGIG (reference sequence). The CDR3 region has the DNA TGTGCCTGGAGTGTAGCCTGGGACAGTACTGATGGCTACACCTTC. Protein: CAWSVAWDSTDGYTF.

As DNA, the CDR3 is TGTGCCAGCAGCTTATTTTTGAACACTGAAGCTTTCTTT. This gives the protein CASSLFLNTEAFF. The rearrangement joins TRBV7-9 to TRBJ1-1; D ambiguous. Germline V gene data show CDR1 as SEHNR and CDR2 as FQNEAQ (reference sequence). The CDR3 is 13 amino acids. Trimming cost V 2 bases and J 0 bases, with 4 bases left between them.

The V and J genes are TRBV29-1 and TRBJ2-1; tentatively, D is TRBD1 (5 bases). The CDR3 is 13 amino acids. Germline V gives CDR1 SQVTM, CDR2 ANQGSEA. The germline V and J ends were trimmed by 8 bases and 5 bases, with 16 bases remaining between them. CDR3 nucleotide sequence: TGCAGCTCAATGGTCCAGGGTAACAATGAGCAGTTCTTC. Its translation: CSSMVQGNNEQFF.

The chain joins TRBV25-1 to TRBJ2-1; TRBD2 matches at 9 bases. This CDR3 has 13 residues. Trimming cost V 9 bases and J 4 bases; bases outside gene matches: 4. Germline CDR1 reads MGHDK; CDR2 reads SYGVNS. The CDR3, as DNA: TGTGCCAGAGGGCTAGCGGGATACAATGAGCAGTTCTTC. Translation gives CARGLAGYNEQFF.

V is TRBV4-2 and J is TRBJ2-3; 15 nucleotides align to TRBD2. The junction had 12 bases not matched to a gene; V was cut back by 4 bases and J by 7 bases. CDR1 LGHNA and CDR2 YNFKEQ come from the germline V gene. The CDR3 has 18 amino acids. The CDR3 coding sequence is TGTGCCAGCAGCCTAGGACTAGCGGGAGGGCAAATCGGGAATACGCAGTATTTT. Amino acid sequence: CASSLGLAGGQIGNTQYF.

This chain connects TRBV27 to TRBJ1-1; D ambiguous. CDR3 length: 14 residues. V lost 1 base and J lost 1, with 7 bases in between. CDR1 and CDR2 from the germline V gene are MNHEY and SMNVEV (reference sequence). As DNA, the CDR3 is TGTGCCAGCAGTTTATTTAAAAGGAACACTGAAGCTTTCTTT. The encoded protein is CASSLFKRNTEAFF.

V is TRBV27 and J is TRBJ1-2; weak D call: TRBD1 (5 bases). The V gene's germline CDR1 is MNHEY and CDR2 SMNVEV (reference sequence). The V gene lost 5 bases and the J gene lost 8 bases, with 21 bases spanning the gap. The CDR3 spans 15 residues. The CDR3 sequence: CASSMGGQGSNGYTF. DNA for the CDR3: TGTGCCAGCAGTATGGGTGGCCAGGGAAGTAACGGCTACACCTTC.

The rearrangement joins TRBV7-9 to TRBJ1-5, with no clear D. This CDR3 region has 12 residues. Germline loops: CDR1 SEHNR, CDR2 FQNEAQ (reference sequence). V was cut by 4 bases and J by 5 bases, with 6 bases left in between. The CDR3 coding sequence is TGTGCCAGCAGCTCGCTTTATCAGCCCCAGCATTTT. This translates into CASSSLYQPQHF.

The chain employs TRBV12-1 and TRBJ2-1; TRBD2, the table's D call, lacks a check against the DNA. TRBV12-1 is listed as a pseudogene. The CDR3 sequence is 15 residues long. CDR3 sequence (DNA): TGTGCCAGCACATCTTGGCGGGATGACGACAATGAGCAGTTCTTC. Encoded protein: CASTSWRDDDNEQFF.

The chain joins TRBV5-1 to TRBJ1-1, with 8 bases that match TRBD1. The germline gives CDR1 SGHRS, CDR2 YFSETQ. Trimming removed 6 bases from V and 4 bases from J; junction bases left unmatched: 2. CDR3 length equals 12 residues. The CDR3 is CASKQGGTEAFF. The CDR3, as DNA: TGCGCCAGCAAACAGGGGGGCACTGAAGCTTTCTTT. Full variable domain (outside the CDR3, taken from reference TRBV5-1 and TRBJ1-1): KAGVTQTPRYLIKTRGQQVTLSCSPISGHRSVSWYQQTPGQGLQFLFEYFSETQRNKGNFPGRFSGRQFSNSRSEMNVSTLELGDSALYLCASKQGGTEAFFGQGTRLTVV.

This clone was seen a single time. V is TRBV6-5 and J is TRBJ2-1; no definite D call. This CDR3 region has 11 residues. CDR1 and CDR2 from the germline V gene are MNHEY and SVGAGI. V lost 7 bases and J 6 bases, leaving 7 bases between the germline ends. The CDR3 sequence is CASNLGNEQFF. The CDR3 DNA reads as TGTGCCAGCAACCTGGGCAATGAGCAGTTCTTC.

This clone has just one count. This sequence joins TRBV5-4 and TRBJ2-1; 9 bases map to TRBD2. The CDR3 has 16 amino acids. After removal of 4 bases from V and 2 bases from J, the junction contained 7 bases not matched to a gene. Looked up from germline, CDR1 is SGHNT and CDR2 is YYREEE (reference sequence). DNA for the CDR3: TGTGCCAGCAGCCGCGTGACTAGCGGCGCCTACAATGAGCAGTTCTTC. Protein product: CASSRVTSGAYNEQFF.

DNA for the CDR3: TGCAGCGTTGAAGTAAATGTGAGGGGACCAGGCTACACCTTC. Amino acids: CSVEVNVRGPGYTF. The J gene is TRBJ1-2, the V gene TRBV29-1; D may be TRBD1 (5 bases). Trimming took off 1 base at V and 8 bases at J, with 17 bases between the two ends. Germline CDR1 and CDR2: SQVTM and ANQGSEA. The CDR3 sequence is 14 residues long.

The V gene is TRBV7-3, the J gene TRBJ2-1; 13 positions agree with TRBD2. This CDR3 comprises 18 residues. The J segment lost 6 bases and the V segment lost 4 bases, leaving 12 bases of the junction unmatched. In germline, CDR1 is SGHTA, CDR2 FQGTGA. The CDR3: CASSSSGTSGIFGNEQFF. CDR3 nucleotide sequence: TGTGCCAGCAGCTCTTCCGGGACTAGCGGGATATTCGGCAATGAGCAGTTCTTC. Supplemented by reference TRBV7-3 and TRBJ2-1, the full variable domain reads GAGVSQTPSNKVTEKGKYVELRCDPISGHTALYWYRQSLGQGPEFLIYFQGTGAADDSGLPNDRFFAVRPEGSVSTLKIQRTERGDSAVYLCASSSSGTSGIFGNEQFFGPGTRLTVL.

With regard to this clone: The junction departs from germline at one end; a sequencing error may be responsible. Other nucleotide sequences from this sample produce the same CDR3. The V gene is TRBV6-1, the J gene TRBJ2-6; 9 bases map to TRBD2. The CDR3 runs 15 residues. Germline V gives CDR1 MNHNS, CDR2 SASEGT. CDR3 bases: TGTGCCAGTCTAGCGGGGCCCTCTGGGGCCAACGTTCTGACTTTC. Amino acid sequence: CASLAGPSGANVLTF.

The chain has TRBV18 and TRBJ2-7; D is unresolved. The V and J ends lost 3 bases and 0 bases respectively, with 9 bases between them. This CDR3 spans 14 amino acids. Germline CDR1 KGHSH, CDR2 LQKENI. The CDR3 DNA is TGTGCCAGCTCACCCGACGACGGCTCCTACGAGCAGTACTTC. This codes for CASSPDDGSYEQYF.

This sequence joins TRBV4-1 and TRBJ2-1; maybe TRBD1 (6 bases). The CDR3 extends over 14 amino acids. Germline-derived CDR1 and CDR2 are MGHRA and YSYEKL. Trimming left V 1 base short and J 3 bases short, with 7 bases between. The CDR3 DNA follows: TGCGCCAGCAGCCAAGTGACAGGCTACAATGAGCAGTTCTTC. Its translation is CASSQVTGYNEQFF.

V usage is TRBV6-6 and J usage is TRBJ2-3; unclear D gene. Germline CDR1 reads MNHNY; CDR2 reads SVGAGI (reference sequence). The CDR3 is 10 amino acids. V lost 6 bases, J lost 5 bases, and 3 bases lay in between. CDR3 coding DNA: TGTGCCAGCAGGGGAGATACGCAGTATTTT. It codes for CASRGDTQYF.

V usage is TRBV2 and J usage is TRBJ1-5, with unresolved D. This CDR3 comprises 15 residues. The V gene lost 3 bases and the J gene lost 5 bases, with 14 bases spanning the gap. Looked up from germline, CDR1 is SNHLY and CDR2 is FYNNEI. The CDR3 reads CASSDDRSPYQPQHF. The CDR3 DNA sequence: TGTGCCAGCAGTGATGATAGGAGCCCCTATCAGCCCCAGCATTTT. Drawing the rest from reference TRBV2 and TRBJ1-5, the complete variable domain is EPEVTQTPSHQVTQMGQEVILRCVPISNHLYFYWYRQILGQKVEFLVSFYNNEISEKSEIFDDQFSVERPDGSNFTLKIRSTKLEDSAMYFCASSDDRSPYQPQHFGDGTRLSIL.

This chain connects TRBV15 to TRBJ2-7; 8 nucleotides agree with TRBD1. The CDR3 is made up of 12 amino acids. V lost 4 bases and J lost 7; bases outside the gene matches: 3. Germline values: CDR1 LNHNV, CDR2 YYDKDF (reference sequence). CDR3: CATSNTGGEQYF. For the CDR3, the DNA is TGTGCCACCAGCAACACAGGGGGTGAGCAGTACTTC.

The chain has TRBV4-2 and TRBJ2-1; no reliable D call. V was shortened by 0 bases and J by 1 base, with 7 bases between the two germline ends. Germline V gives CDR1 LGHNA, CDR2 YNFKEQ. This CDR3 region has 15 residues. The CDR3 bases are TGTGCCAGCAGCCAAGAAGTATTATCCTACAATGAGCAGTTCTTC. Translation gives CASSQEVLSYNEQFF.

The CDR3 spells CASLAGTSGGYSSYNEQFF. The CDR3 DNA sequence: TGTGCCAGCCTAGCTGGGACTAGCGGTGGATACAGCTCCTACAATGAGCAGTTCTTC. This chain connects TRBV2 to TRBJ2-1, with 11 bases fitting TRBD2. Germline values: CDR1 SNHLY, CDR2 FYNNEI. V trimming: 8 bases; J trimming: 0 bases; junction bases outside the gene matches: 15. This CDR3 is built from 19 residues.

V and J are TRBV6-5 and TRBJ1-4; no clear D gene. CDR3 size: 16 residues. CDR1 is MNHEY, CDR2 SVGAGI, per germline. With 4 bases removed from V and 6 bases from J, the gap between germline ends came to 18 bases. The CDR3 protein is CASSSSVTAYYEKLFF. The DNA of the CDR3 is TGTGCCAGCAGTTCCAGCGTCACAGCTTACTATGAAAAACTGTTTTTT.

The rearrangement links TRBV6-6 to TRBJ1-5, with D possibly being TRBD1 (5 bases). CDR1 and CDR2 (germline): MNHNY, SVGAGI (reference sequence). The CDR3 extends over 14 amino acids. With 5 bases removed from V and 2 bases from J, the gap between germline ends came to 10 bases. As DNA, the CDR3 is TGTGCCAGCAGTCGGGGGTCTGGCAATCAGCCCCAGCATTTT. Translated: CASSRGSGNQPQHF.

As for this clone: The junction shows a germline mismatch at one end, possibly a read error. V and J are TRBV5-1 and TRBJ1-5; 7 bases line up with TRBD1. This CDR3 has 14 residues. Germline V gives CDR1 SGHRS, CDR2 YFSETQ. CDR3 amino acids: CASSMEGADQSQHF. The CDR3 DNA reads as TGCGCCAGCAGCATGGAGGGGGCAGATCAGTCCCAGCATTTT.

The rearrangement uses TRBV2 and TRBJ2-1; the match to TRBD1 covers 8 bases. The CDR3 is made up of 13 amino acids. Germline-derived CDR1 and CDR2 are SNHLY and FYNNEI. Trimming took 4 bases from V and 4 from J; bases not matched to a gene: 0. The CDR3, as DNA: TGTGCCAGCAGTGGGACAGGGTACAATGAGCAGTTCTTC. Translation: CASSGTGYNEQFF.

CDR3: CSLSSGSHNEQFF. CDR3 sequence (DNA): TGCAGCCTTAGCAGCGGGAGTCACAATGAGCAGTTCTTC. This rearrangement joins TRBV29-1 to TRBJ2-1; TRBD2 matches at 8 bases. Germline V lookup: CDR1 SQVTM, CDR2 ANQGSEA. V shed 8 bases and J 5 bases; nucleotides not matched to a gene: 8. The CDR3 is made up of 13 amino acids.

J is TRBJ2-3 and V is TRBV9; 7 nucleotides align to TRBD1. The CDR3 runs to 16 residues. V lost 4 bases, J lost 0 bases, and 8 bases stayed unmatched. Germline values: CDR1 SGDLS, CDR2 YYNGEE. The CDR3 region is CASSSGQAFSTDTQYF. CDR3 DNA sequence: TGTGCCAGCAGCTCAGGACAGGCTTTTAGCACAGATACGCAGTATTTT.